The 26 T cell receptor delta chains below come from one sample, sequenced in a study of gamma-delta T cells after stem cell transplantation. TCRdb made new clone calls on the RT-PCR reads using CATT. The table includes 2,000 to 2,500 delta-chain clones, about 44% detected once. The sequenced sample consisted of gamma-delta T cells. Every receptor here comes from a human donor. It is not recorded whose cells these are; they may come from a transplant donor.

A note on this clone: A read error may explain this, as a much larger clone is one base away. V is TRDV2 and J is TRDJ1; 12 positions agree with TRDD3. This CDR3 has 15 amino acids. Looked up from germline, CDR1 is GEAIGNYY and CDR2 is EKD. The chain's CDR3 is CACDTLGDTDDKFIF. CDR3 sequence (DNA): TGTGCCTGTGACACTCTGGGGGATACGGACGATAAATTCATCTTT.

This sequence joins TRAV29/DV5 and TRDJ1; 11 nucleotides match TRDD3. Matching the DNA end better, TRDJ2 makes the J call doubtful. Per germline, CDR1 NSMFDY and CDR2 ISSIKDK. The CDR3 is 16 residues long. CDR3 DNA sequence: TGTGCAGCAAGTGGGGGATACGCCTCTTTGACAGCACAACTCTTCTTT. Translated: CAASGGYASLTAQLFF.

Remarks on this clone: A much larger clone differs from this one at a single base, so this may be a read error. This sample also contains other DNA sequences that code for the same CDR3. The chain carries TRDV2 and TRDJ1; no clear D gene. CDR1 GEAIGNYY and CDR2 EKD come from the germline V gene. The CDR3 is 13 amino acids. The DNA of the CDR3 is TGTGCCTGTGACACATTCAACACCGATAAACTCATATTT. This gives the protein CACDTFNTDKLIF.

This clone was observed a few times. A much larger clone lies one base from this, so it may be a read error. The CDR3 sequence is CACDKLGDLTDNLIF. DNA for the CDR3: TGTGCCTGTGACAAACTGGGGGATCTCACCGATAACCTCATCTTT. J is TRDJ1 and V is TRDV2; 10 bases are a match to TRDD3. Germline CDR1 GEAIGNYY, CDR2 EKD. The CDR3 length is 15 residues.

In its sample, this clone was seen a few times. The V and J genes are TRDV2 and TRDJ1; 7 nucleotides line up with TRDD3. Losses at the gene ends were 1 base for V and 0 bases for J; bases not matched to a gene: 22. This CDR3 region has 21 residues. Looked up from germline, CDR1 is GEAIGNYY and CDR2 is EKD. CDR3 residues: CACDTLAPEGLGETYTDKLIF. DNA of the CDR3: TGTGCCTGTGACACTTTGGCCCCCGAGGGATTGGGGGAAACATACACCGATAAACTCATCTTT.

J is TRDJ1 and V is TRDV2; TRDD3 aligns across 11 bases. Germline loops: CDR1 GEAIGNYY, CDR2 EKD. After removal of 2 bases from V and 9 bases from J, the junction contained 7 bases not matched to a gene. The CDR3 totals 14 residues. CDR3 nucleotide sequence: TGTGCCTGTGACAAGCTACTGGGGGATAGGGAACTCATCTTT. Translated, it gives CACDKLLGDRELIF.

This clone has just one count. This chain joins TRDV2 and TRDJ1, with 9 bases identical to TRDD3. The CDR3 runs 15 residues. V dropped 0 bases and J dropped 8; count of bases not matched to a gene: 9. Germline V lookup: CDR1 GEAIGNYY, CDR2 EKD. CDR3 protein: CACDTLLGDGAKLIF. CDR3 DNA sequence: TGTGCCTGTGACACCTTACTGGGGGACGGGGCCAAACTCATCTTT.

This clone appeared a few times. Possible read error: a much larger clone is one base away. The chain is built from TRDV2 and TRDJ2, with 9 bases lining up with TRDD3. The CDR3 contains 20 residues. Looked up from germline, CDR1 is GEAIGNYY and CDR2 is EKD. The CDR3 DNA reads TGTGCCCGTGACACCGTTAGAACTGGGGGAACCACTCCTTTGACAGCACAACTCTTCTTT. Protein: CARDTVRTGGTTPLTAQLFF.

This clone was recorded a few times. This clone may be a read error of a much larger clone one base away. This chain uses TRDV2 with TRDJ1, with 7 bases aligning to TRDD3. V trimming: 0 bases; J trimming: 4 bases; junction bases outside the gene matches: 4. This CDR3 has 14 amino acids. Germline V CDR1 and CDR2: GEAIGNYY, EKD. CDR3 nucleotide sequence: TGTGCCTGTGACACCCTGGGGGCCAACGATAAACTCATCTTT. It yields the protein CACDTLGANDKLIF.

The CDR3 nucleotides read TGTGCCTGTGACACCCTCAAGCCGGGCCATTACACCGATAAACTCATCTTT. This translates into CACDTLKPGHYTDKLIF. V usage is TRDV2 and J usage is TRDJ1; D not resolved. The CDR3 sequence is 17 residues long. V was pared by 0 bases and J by 0 bases, with 16 bases between. Germline lookup yields CDR1 GEAIGNYY and CDR2 EKD.

This clone occurred a few times. J is TRDJ1 and V is TRDV2; D call uncertain. The CDR3 is 14 amino acids. V lost 1 base and J 1 base, leaving 9 bases between the germline ends. The germline CDR1 and CDR2 sequences are GEAIGNYY and EKD. CDR3 sequence: CACDTLLLTDKLIF. The CDR3 bases are TGTGCCTGTGACACTCTCCTCCTCACCGATAAACTCATCTTT.

This chain uses TRDV2 with TRDJ1; TRDD3 aligns across 10 bases. In germline, CDR1 is GEAIGNYY, CDR2 EKD. Unmatched junction bases numbered 10, after V lost 4 bases and J lost 0 bases. This CDR3 has 17 amino acids. The CDR3 protein is CACDSLTGGSYTDKLIF. The CDR3 DNA reads as TGTGCCTGTGATTCCCTTACTGGGGGATCCTACACCGATAAACTCATCTTT.

This clone is termed large. The chain joins TRDV2 to TRDJ1, with 13 bases identical to TRDD3. Germline CDR1 and CDR2: GEAIGNYY and EKD. The ends lost 3 bases at V and 4 bases at J; junction bases unmatched: 4. The CDR3 extends over 15 amino acids. The CDR3 region has the DNA TGTGCCTGTGACGTACTGGGGGATACGCTCGATAAACTCATCTTT. This codes for CACDVLGDTLDKLIF.

The sample holds a few counts of this clone. The likely explanation is a read error, given a far larger clone one base away. This same CDR3 is encoded by further DNA sequences in the sample. The rearrangement uses TRDV2 and TRDJ1, with no clear D. The V end was cut by 0 bases, the J end by 7 bases, with 20 bases between. Looked up from germline, CDR1 is GEAIGNYY and CDR2 is EKD. This CDR3 spans 16 amino acids. The CDR3 loop reads CACDTLQTSTGPKLIF. The CDR3 nucleotides read TGTGCCTGTGACACCCTGCAGACCAGTACGGGGCCTAAACTCATCTTT.

On this clone: It differs at one base from a far larger clone, so likely a read error. CDR3 protein: CACDPILGDTPNKPIF. In DNA, the CDR3 is TGTGCCTGTGACCCAATACTGGGGGATACCCCGAATAAACCCATCTTT. The genes are TRDV2 and TRDJ1, with 12 positions matching TRDD3. Germline loops: CDR1 GEAIGNYY, CDR2 EKD. The CDR3 loop spans 16 amino acids.

Concerning this clone itself: A much bigger clone sits one base away, suggesting this may be a read error. This chain joins TRDV2 and TRDJ1, with D possibly matching TRDD3 (6 bases). Trimming shortened V by 3 bases and J by 2 bases, and 18 bases separated the two germline ends. Germline assignment: CDR1 GEAIGNYY and CDR2 EKD. CDR3 size: 16 residues. CDR3 residues: CACDVIGRYGTDKLIF. CDR3 in DNA: TGTGCCTGTGACGTGATTGGGAGATACGGGACCGATAAACTCATCTTT.

Notes on this clone: The same CDR3 also results from other DNA sequences found in this sample. The chain couples TRDV2 to TRDJ3; 10 bases agree with TRDD3. The germline V gene encodes CDR1 GEAIGNYY and CDR2 EKD. This CDR3 region has 18 residues. Germline trimming cut 1 base from V and 1 base from J; bases unmatched to any gene: 3. The CDR3 protein is CACDTGGYGSWDTRQMFF. The CDR3 DNA reads as TGTGCCTGTGACACGGGGGGATACGGGTCCTGGGACACCCGACAGATGTTTTTC.

The sample holds a few counts of this clone. The chain links TRDV2 to TRDJ1, with TRDD3 identical over 8 bases. This CDR3 region has 17 residues. The V and J ends lost 3 bases and 2 bases, in that order; junction bases with no gene match: 13. The germline CDR1 and CDR2 sequences are GEAIGNYY and EKD. The CDR3 spells CACDRLVGLGVTDKLIF. The CDR3 region has the DNA TGTGCCTGTGACCGATTAGTGGGACTGGGGGTTACCGATAAACTCATCTTT.

The rearrangement joins TRDV2 to TRDJ1; 13 positions agree with TRDD3. The trim removed 0 bases at V and 2 bases at J, leaving 5 bases unmatched. The germline gives CDR1 GEAIGNYY, CDR2 EKD. The CDR3 spans 17 residues. DNA for the CDR3: TGTGCCTGTGACACCTTACTGGGGGATACGCTAACCGATAAACTCATCTTT. Its protein is CACDTLLGDTLTDKLIF.

Worth noting for this clone: The same CDR3 arises from other DNA sequences in this sample as well. The rearrangement uses TRDV2 and TRDJ1; 10 nucleotides align to TRDD3. CDR1 is GEAIGNYY, CDR2 EKD, per germline. V dropped 0 bases and J dropped 0; count of bases not matched to a gene: 15. CDR3 length equals 20 residues. DNA for the CDR3: TGTGCCTGTGACACCGTACCTATCCTGGGGGATAAGGTAGACACCGATAAACTCATCTTT. Its protein is CACDTVPILGDKVDTDKLIF.

Note on this clone: A much larger clone sits a single nucleotide away, making a read error possible. The V call is TRDV2, the J call TRDJ1; the match to TRDD3 covers 10 bases. The CDR3 covers 18 residues. After removal of 0 bases from V and 5 bases from J, the junction contained 14 bases not matched to a gene. Per germline, CDR1 GEAIGNYY and CDR2 EKD. The CDR3: CACDTVQGDTRQRDKLIF. CDR3 DNA sequence: TGTGCCTGTGACACCGTACAGGGGGATACGCGACAACGTGATAAACTCATCTTT.

V is TRDV2 and J is TRDJ1, with TRDD3 identical over 8 bases. The V segment lost 8 bases and the J segment 2 bases; nucleotides outside the gene matches: 15. From germline, CDR1 is GEAIGNYY and CDR2 EKD. The CDR3 contains 16 residues. CDR3 residues: CASDPLGGPLTDKLIF. DNA for the CDR3: TGTGCCTCCGACCCACTGGGGGGGCCCTTGACCGATAAACTCATCTTT.

As concerns this clone: This may come from a read error, since a much larger clone is one base off. The V and J genes are TRDV2 and TRDJ1; 10 bases match TRDD3. V was clipped by 3 bases and J by 2 bases; unmatched bases: 14. Looked up from germline, CDR1 is GEAIGNYY and CDR2 is EKD. CDR3 length: 18 residues. The CDR3 loop reads CACDPPNPGDTSTDKLIF. CDR3 bases: TGTGCCTGTGACCCACCCAACCCGGGGGATACGTCAACCGATAAACTCATCTTT.

The table lists this clone with a few counts. V and J are TRDV2 and TRDJ3; 13 positions match TRDD3. Germline-derived CDR1 and CDR2 are GEAIGNYY and EKD. This CDR3 is built from 20 residues. J was trimmed by 0 bases and V by 3 bases; bases with no gene match: 7. CDR3 in amino acids: CACDVTGGYGSSWDTRQMFF. CDR3 DNA: TGTGCCTGTGACGTTACTGGGGGATACGGAAGCTCCTGGGACACCCGACAGATGTTTTTC.

This chain connects TRDV2 to TRDJ1, with D possibly being TRDD3 (5 bases). V dropped 4 bases and J dropped 3 bases, with 20 bases sitting between them. CDR3 length: 16 amino acids. From germline, CDR1 is GEAIGNYY and CDR2 EKD. In nucleotides, the CDR3 is TGTGCCTGTGAGCCACTGGCCCCGAACGGGCCCGATAAACTCATCTTT. Translating it yields CACEPLAPNGPDKLIF.

The chain uses TRDV2 and TRDJ1; D may be TRDD3 (5 bases). This CDR3 has 13 amino acids. V lost 2 bases and J lost 6, with 12 bases in between. Germline values: CDR1 GEAIGNYY, CDR2 EKD. CDR3 amino acids: CACDSLGANKLIF. The DNA of the CDR3 is TGTGCCTGTGACAGTCTTGGGGCCAATAAACTCATCTTT.